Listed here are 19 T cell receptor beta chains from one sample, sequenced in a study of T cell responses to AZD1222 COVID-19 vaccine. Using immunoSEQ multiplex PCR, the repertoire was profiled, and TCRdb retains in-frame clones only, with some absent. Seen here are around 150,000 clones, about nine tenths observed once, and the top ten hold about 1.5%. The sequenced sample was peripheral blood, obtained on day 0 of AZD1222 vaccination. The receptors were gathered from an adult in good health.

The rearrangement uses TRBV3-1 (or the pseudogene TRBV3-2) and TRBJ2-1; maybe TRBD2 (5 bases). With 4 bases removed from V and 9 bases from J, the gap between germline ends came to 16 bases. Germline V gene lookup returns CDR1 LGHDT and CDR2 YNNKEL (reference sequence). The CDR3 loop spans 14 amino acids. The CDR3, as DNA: TGTGCCAGCAGCCGATCCGACTACCTCGGTGAGCAGTTCTTC. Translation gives CASSRSDYLGEQFF.

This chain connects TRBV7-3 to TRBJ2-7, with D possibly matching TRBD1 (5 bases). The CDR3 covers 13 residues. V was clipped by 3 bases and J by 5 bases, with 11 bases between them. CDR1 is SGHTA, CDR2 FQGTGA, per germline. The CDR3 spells CASSLTVSDEQYF. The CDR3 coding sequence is TGTGCCAGCAGCTTGACAGTTTCCGACGAGCAGTACTTC.

CDR3 nucleotide sequence: TGTGCCAGCAGCACGACACGCTCTCCCGACACCTTC. The encoded protein is CASSTTRSPDTF. This rearrangement joins TRBV9 to TRBJ1-2; the D is unclear. V was pared by 4 bases and J by 12 bases, with 16 bases between. This CDR3 is 12 amino acids long. The germline V gene has CDR1 SGDLS and CDR2 YYNGEE.

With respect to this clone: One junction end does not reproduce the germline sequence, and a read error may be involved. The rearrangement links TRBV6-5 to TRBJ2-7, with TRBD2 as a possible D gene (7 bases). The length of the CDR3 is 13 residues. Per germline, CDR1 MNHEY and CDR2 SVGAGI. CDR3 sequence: CASSYEAGRGYVF. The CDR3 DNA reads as TGTGCCAGCAGTTACGAGGCGGGGAGGGGGTATGTCTTC.

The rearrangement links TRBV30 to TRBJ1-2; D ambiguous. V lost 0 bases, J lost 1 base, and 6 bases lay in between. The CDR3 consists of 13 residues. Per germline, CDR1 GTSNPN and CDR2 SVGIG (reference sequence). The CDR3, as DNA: TGTGCCTGGAGTGTACAAGTTAACTATGGCTACACCTTC. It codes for CAWSVQVNYGYTF.

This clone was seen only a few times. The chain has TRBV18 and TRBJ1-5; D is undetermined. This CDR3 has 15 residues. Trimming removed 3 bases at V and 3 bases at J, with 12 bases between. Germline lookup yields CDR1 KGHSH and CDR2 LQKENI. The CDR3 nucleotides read TGTGCCAGCTCACCGGTCGGCCGGATCAATCAGCCCCAGCATTTT. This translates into CASSPVGRINQPQHF.

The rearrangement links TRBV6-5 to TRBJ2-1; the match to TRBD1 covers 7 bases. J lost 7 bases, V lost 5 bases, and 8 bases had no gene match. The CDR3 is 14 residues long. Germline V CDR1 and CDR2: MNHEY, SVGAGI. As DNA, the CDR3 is TGTGCCAGCAGTATCCGGACAGGTCTGAATGAGCAGTTCTTC. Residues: CASSIRTGLNEQFF.

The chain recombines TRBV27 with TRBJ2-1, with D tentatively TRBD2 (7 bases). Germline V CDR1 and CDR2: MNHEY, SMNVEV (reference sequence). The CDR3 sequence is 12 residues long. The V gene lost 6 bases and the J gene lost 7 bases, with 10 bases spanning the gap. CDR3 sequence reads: CASRRGGNEQFF. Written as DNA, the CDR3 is TGTGCCAGCAGGAGGGGGGGGAATGAGCAGTTCTTC.

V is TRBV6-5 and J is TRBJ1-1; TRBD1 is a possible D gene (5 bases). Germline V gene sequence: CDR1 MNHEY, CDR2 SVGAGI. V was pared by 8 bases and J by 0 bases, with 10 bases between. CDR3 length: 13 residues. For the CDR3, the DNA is TGTGCCAGCGGGGGGACGCTGAACACTGAAGCTTTCTTT. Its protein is CASGGTLNTEAFF.

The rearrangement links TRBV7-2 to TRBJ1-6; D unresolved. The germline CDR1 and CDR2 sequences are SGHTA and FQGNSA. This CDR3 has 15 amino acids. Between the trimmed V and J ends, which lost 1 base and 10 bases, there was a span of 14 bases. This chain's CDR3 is CASSLESRVGSPLHF. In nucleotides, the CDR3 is TGTGCCAGCAGCTTAGAGTCTAGGGTAGGATCACCCCTCCACTTT.

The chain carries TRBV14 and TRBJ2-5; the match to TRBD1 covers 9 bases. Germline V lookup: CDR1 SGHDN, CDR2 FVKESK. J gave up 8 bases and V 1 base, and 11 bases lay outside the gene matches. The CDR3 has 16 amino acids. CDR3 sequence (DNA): TGTGCCAGCAGCCAAGGAAGGCTAGGGACAGGGACAACCCAGTACTTC. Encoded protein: CASSQGRLGTGTTQYF.

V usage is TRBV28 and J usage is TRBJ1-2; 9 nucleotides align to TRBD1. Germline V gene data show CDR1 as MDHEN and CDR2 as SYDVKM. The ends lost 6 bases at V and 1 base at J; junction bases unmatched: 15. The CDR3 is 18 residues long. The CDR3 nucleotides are TGTGCCAGCAGCACAATCGCCCTGGACAGGGGACATAACTATGGCTACACCTTC. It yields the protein CASSTIALDRGHNYGYTF.

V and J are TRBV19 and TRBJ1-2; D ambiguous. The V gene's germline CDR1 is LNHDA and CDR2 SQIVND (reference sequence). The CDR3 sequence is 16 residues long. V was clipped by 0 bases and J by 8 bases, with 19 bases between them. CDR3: CASSIDGRRLTIGYTF. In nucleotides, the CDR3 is TGTGCCAGTAGTATAGATGGCAGACGCTTAACTATAGGCTACACCTTC.

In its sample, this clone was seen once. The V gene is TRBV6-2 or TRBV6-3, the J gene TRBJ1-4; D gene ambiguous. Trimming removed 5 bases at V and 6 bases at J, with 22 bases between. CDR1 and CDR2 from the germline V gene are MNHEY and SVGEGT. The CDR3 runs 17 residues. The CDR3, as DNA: TGTGCCAGCAGTCATATCAATAGGAGAATTTGGGATGAAAAACTGTTTTTT. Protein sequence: CASSHINRRIWDEKLFF.

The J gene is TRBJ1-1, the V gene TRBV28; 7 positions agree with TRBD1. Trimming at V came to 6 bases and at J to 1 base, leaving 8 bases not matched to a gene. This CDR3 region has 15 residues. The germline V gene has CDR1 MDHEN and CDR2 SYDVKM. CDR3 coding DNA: TGTGCCAGCAGCTCTGTCGGACAGGAGAACACTGAAGCTTTCTTT. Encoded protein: CASSSVGQENTEAFF.

CDR3 loop: CAISDGQAARNTEAFF. For the CDR3, the DNA is TGTGCCATCAGTGACGGACAGGCGGCGAGGAACACTGAAGCTTTCTTT. The chain couples TRBV10-3 to TRBJ1-1; 7 nucleotides align to TRBD1. CDR3 length equals 16 residues. The germline V gene encodes CDR1 ENHRY and CDR2 SYGVKD. Trimming cost V 3 bases and J 1 base; bases outside gene matches: 8.

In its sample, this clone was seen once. The chain's CDR3 is CASSPIAGPHNEQFF. In DNA form, the CDR3 reads TGTGCCAGCAGCCCAATAGCGGGCCCTCACAATGAGCAGTTCTTC. The genes are TRBV11-2 and TRBJ2-1; 7 bases fit TRBD2. From germline, CDR1 is SGHAT and CDR2 FQNNGV. V shed 5 bases and J 5 bases; nucleotides not matched to a gene: 9. This CDR3 contains 15 residues.

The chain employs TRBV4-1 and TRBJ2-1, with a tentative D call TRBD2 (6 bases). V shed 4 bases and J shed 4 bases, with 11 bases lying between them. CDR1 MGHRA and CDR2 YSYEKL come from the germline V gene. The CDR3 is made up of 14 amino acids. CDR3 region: CASSPDLAYNEQFF. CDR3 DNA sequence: TGCGCCAGCAGCCCCGATCTAGCGTACAATGAGCAGTTCTTC.

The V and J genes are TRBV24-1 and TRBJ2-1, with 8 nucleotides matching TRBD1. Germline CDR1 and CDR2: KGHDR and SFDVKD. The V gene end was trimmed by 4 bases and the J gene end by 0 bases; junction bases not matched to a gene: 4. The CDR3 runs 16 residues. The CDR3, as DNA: TGTGCCACCAGTGACTCAGACAGGGGCTCCTACAATGAGCAGTTCTTC. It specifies CATSDSDRGSYNEQFF.